This T cell receptor beta chain was retrieved from a study of blood T cell repertoires in COVID-19. Overall study: PBMCs, B-cell-depleted T cells, or T cells provided the cDNA or gDNA that made up the material.

Original data processing: Reference gene primer amplification gave estimated nucleated cell counts. Profiling relied on immunoSEQ multiplex PCR, and the TCRdb table lists in-frame clones only, not all of them. V and J calls and clone size are copied from that table; D and trimming were computed from the DNA. The sample records 200,000 to 250,000 clones, around 84% being singletons. Germline values: CDR1 MNHEY, CDR2 SMNVEV (reference sequence). Losses at the gene ends were 7 bases for V and 2 bases for J; bases not matched to a gene: 7. CDR3 length equals 15 residues. This clonotype originated in a man aged 30 to 39 with active or convalescent COVID-19. The V call is TRBV27, the J call TRBJ1-5; 8 bases are a match to TRBD1. Sequenced material: peripheral blood. CDR3 sequence: CASTPRGQGNQPQHF. CDR3 in DNA: TGTGCCAGCACCCCCCGGGGACAGGGCAATCAGCCCCAGCATTTT.